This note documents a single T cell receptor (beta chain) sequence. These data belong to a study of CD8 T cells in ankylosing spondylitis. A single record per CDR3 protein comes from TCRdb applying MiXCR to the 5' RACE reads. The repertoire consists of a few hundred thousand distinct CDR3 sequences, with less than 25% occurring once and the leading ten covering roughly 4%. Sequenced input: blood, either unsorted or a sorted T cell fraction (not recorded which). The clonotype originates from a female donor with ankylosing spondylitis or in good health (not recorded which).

Written as DNA, the CDR3 is TGTGCCAGCAGCTTAGGTAGGGAAAGGGAGGCCCAGCATTTT. It is translated as CASSLGREREAQHF. J is TRBJ1-5 and V is TRBV7-8; D is uncertain. The germline V gene encodes CDR1 SGHVS and CDR2 FQNEAQ. V lost 1 base to trimming and J lost 11 bases, with 15 bases between them. This CDR3 comprises 14 residues.